This T cell receptor beta chain was sequenced in a study of CD8 T cells in Susac syndrome. Negative isolation yielded the CD8+ and CD4+ T cells, while FACS enriched the TEMRA cells. Points on this clonotype: What it binds is unknown.

When the RNA was reverse transcribed, random hexamers were used with an input of about 0.5 to 1 ug. An immunoSEQ multiplex PCR generated amplified TCR beta CDR3 products spanning 54 Vbeta and 13 Jbeta. TCRdb reanalysed the immunoSEQ multiplex PCR reads using MiXCR and keeps one entry per CDR3 protein. Found here are about 250,000 distinct CDR3 sequences, approximately 92% of them singletons; the top ten hold 0.065% to 0.08%. General study results and limits: As acknowledged by the study, its TCR sequencing and HLA analysis included a relatively small number of individuals.

V lost 7 bases and J lost 0, with 16 bases in between. Germline V gene lookup returns CDR1 SGHRS and CDR2 YFSETQ. The CDR3 length is 16 residues. Sequencing input: CD4+ T cells from PBMCs. This chain connects TRBV5-1 to TRBJ2-2, with D possibly matching TRBD2 (7 bases). This receptor was obtained from a human donor with multiple sclerosis. The CDR3 DNA reads as TGCGCCAGCGGGAGGGACGGGACAACGAACACCGGGGAGCTGTTTTTT. Protein: CASGRDGTTNTGELFF.